Detailed here is one TCR beta chain. The record originates from a study of OX40 agonist ivuxolimab in advanced cancers. At the level of the study: Patients with hepatocellular carcinoma, melanoma, renal cell or head and neck cancer made up the dose-escalation patients. Patients achieving partial responses numbered three: one hepatocellular carcinoma case and two cutaneous melanoma cases.

V was clipped by 1 base and J by 0 bases, with 10 bases between them. The CDR3 is 16 amino acids. CDR1 and CDR2 (germline): SGHVS, FQNEAQ. Assay used: immunoSEQ multiplex PCR; TCRdb lists only in-frame clones, some missing. The sample lists about 77,000 clones; approximately 82% were seen once. The receptor was derived from an adult with an advanced solid tumor such as melanoma, head and neck, liver or kidney cancer. Sequenced here: CD4+ or CD8+ T cells sorted from blood, sampled in a trial of the OX40 agonist ivuxolimab. This chain links TRBV7-8 with TRBJ1-3; D is unresolved. CDR3 in DNA: TGTGCCAGCAGCTTAGGGACGGCAAGCTCTGGAAACACCATATATTTT. It encodes CASSLGTASSGNTIYF.